These 9 T cell receptor beta chains were sequenced from one sample in a study of breast tumors, draining lymph nodes, adjacent tissues. Samples came from axillary lymph nodes draining the breast cancer. TCRdb independently ran MiXCR on the multiplex PCR reads; one entry per CDR3 protein. The sample includes 150,000 to 200,000 distinct CDR3 sequences, 30% to 35% seen only once; the top ten take around 4.1%. Sample: axillary lymph node tissue. These receptors came from a female donor with breast cancer. Some clones in this sample may be carry-over from other donors' samples.

Turning to this clonotype: Given the absence of the conserved phenylalanine or tryptophan at the CDR3 end, a read error is likely. The limits of the CDR3 on the DNA are not certain, so only TCRdb's listed CDR3 is given. This chain links TRBV7-7 with TRBJ2-5. Germline CDR1 and CDR2: SSHAT and FNYEAQ (reference sequence). The CDR3 sequence runs 8 residues, both termini included. The CDR3 sequence: CASSLAHG.

The table lists this clonotype with many counts. One end of the junction is discordant with germline, which a read error may explain. V gene TRBV7-7 combines with J gene TRBJ2-2, with TRBD2 matching 8 bases. Germline CDR1 reads SSHAT; CDR2 reads FNYEAQ (reference sequence). CDR3 size: 15 residues. The CDR3, as DNA: TGTGCTAGCAGCACGAGCGGGGGCGGTACCGGGGAGCTGTTTTTT. It translates to CASSTSGGGTGELFF. The complete variable domain, with remaining parts taken from reference TRBV7-7 and TRBJ2-2, reads GAGVSQSPRYKVTKRGQDVTLRCDPISSHATLYWYQQALGQGPEFLTYFNYEAQPDKSGLPSDRFSAERPEGSISTLTIQRTEQRDSAMYRCASSTSGGGTGELFFGEGSRLTVL.

This clonotype was seen at least ten times. The gene calls are TRBV7-3 and TRBJ2-3; TRBD2 agrees at 9 bases. The CDR3 is 15 residues long. Trimming at V came to 3 bases and at J to 7 bases, leaving 8 bases not matched to a gene. Germline V gives CDR1 SGHTA, CDR2 FQGTGA. The DNA of the CDR3 is TGTGCCAGCAGCTTGGGCGGGGGGGCGGGAAATACGCAGTATTTT. Its translation: CASSLGGGAGNTQYF.

This clonotype came up many times. The chain has TRBV20-1 and TRBJ2-5, with TRBD2 matching 12 bases. This CDR3 is 13 amino acids long. Trimming took 5 bases from V and 4 from J; bases not matched to a gene: 2. Looked up from germline, CDR1 is DFQATT and CDR2 is SNEGSKA (reference sequence). CDR3 protein: CSALGLAGETQYF. The CDR3 DNA reads TGCAGTGCTCTGGGACTAGCGGGAGAGACCCAGTACTTC.

In regard to this clonotype: A clone one base away is much larger, so this may be a read error. The chain combines TRBV3-1 with TRBJ1-4, with TRBD1 as a possible D gene (6 bases). Germline CDR1 and CDR2: LGHDT and YNNKEL (reference sequence). This CDR3 contains 15 residues. CDR3 in DNA: TGTGCCAGCAGCTACCACAGGGAGACTAATGAAAGACTGTTTTTT. This encodes CASSYHRETNERLFF. Together with reference TRBV3-1 and TRBJ1-4, the CDR3 gives the full variable domain: DTAVSQTPKYLVTQMGNDKSIKCEQNLGHDTMYWYKQDSKKFLKIMFSYNNKELIINETVPNRFSPKSPDKAHLNLHINSLELGDSAVYFCASSYHRETNERLFFGSGTQLSVL.

This clonotype was observed at least ten times. This chain connects TRBV2 to TRBJ2-5, with TRBD1 identical over 7 bases. Germline CDR1 is SNHLY and CDR2 is FYNNEI. The CDR3 totals 16 residues. V lost 1 base to trimming and J lost 4 bases; unmatched junction nucleotides: 9. CDR3 loop: CASSEEVTGDVETQYF. The DNA for the CDR3 is TGTGCCAGCAGTGAAGAGGTAACAGGGGACGTAGAGACCCAGTACTTC.

The chain links TRBV20-1 to TRBJ1-1; D unresolved. Germline V gene lookup returns CDR1 DFQATT and CDR2 SNEGSKA (reference sequence). The CDR3 has 12 amino acids. V lost 4 bases and J lost 6, with 12 bases in between. The CDR3 region has the DNA TGCAGTGCTATGACAAGGTCCTCTGAAGCTTTCTTT. Translated: CSAMTRSSEAFF.

This clonotype was seen a few times. The V gene is TRBV6-5, the J gene TRBJ2-3, with 8 bases matching TRBD2. The trim removed 0 bases at V and 4 bases at J, leaving 21 bases unmatched. This CDR3 has 21 amino acids. CDR1 and CDR2 from the germline V gene are MNHEY and SVGAGI. The CDR3 nucleotides are TGTGCCAGCAGTTACTCGATCAGTCAGGAGGAGCGGGAGTATCCGGCAGATACGCAGTATTTT. This translates into CASSYSISQEEREYPADTQYF.

The rearrangement joins TRBV24-1 to TRBJ1-6, with D possibly being TRBD1 (5 bases). The V gene's germline CDR1 is KGHDR and CDR2 SFDVKD. Trimming stripped 9 bases from V and 7 bases from J, with 21 bases between. The CDR3 length is 16 residues. CDR3 sequence reads: CATAIFLGTGNSPLHF. For the CDR3, the DNA is TGTGCCACCGCAATCTTCCTAGGGACGGGGAATTCACCCCTCCACTTT.